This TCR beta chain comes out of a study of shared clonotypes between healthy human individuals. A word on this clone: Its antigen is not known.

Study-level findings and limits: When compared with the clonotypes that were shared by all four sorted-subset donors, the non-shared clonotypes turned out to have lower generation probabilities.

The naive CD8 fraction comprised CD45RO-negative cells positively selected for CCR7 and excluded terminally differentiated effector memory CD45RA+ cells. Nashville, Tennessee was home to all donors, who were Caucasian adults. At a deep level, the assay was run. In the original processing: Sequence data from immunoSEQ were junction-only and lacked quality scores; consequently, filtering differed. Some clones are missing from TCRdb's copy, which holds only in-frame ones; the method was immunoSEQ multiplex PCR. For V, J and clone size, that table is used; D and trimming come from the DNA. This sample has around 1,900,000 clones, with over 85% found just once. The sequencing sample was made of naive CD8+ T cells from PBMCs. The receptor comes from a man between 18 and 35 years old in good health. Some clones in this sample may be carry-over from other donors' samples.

In nucleotides, the CDR3 is TGTGCCAGCAGCGAACCGGGACTCTACGAGCAGTACTTC. This sequence encodes CASSEPGLYEQYF. The chain uses TRBV7-8 and TRBJ2-7; D possibly corresponds to TRBD2 (6 bases). Germline V gives CDR1 SGHVS, CDR2 FQNEAQ. The germline V and J ends were trimmed by 5 bases and 3 bases, with 11 bases remaining between them. The CDR3 extends over 13 amino acids.